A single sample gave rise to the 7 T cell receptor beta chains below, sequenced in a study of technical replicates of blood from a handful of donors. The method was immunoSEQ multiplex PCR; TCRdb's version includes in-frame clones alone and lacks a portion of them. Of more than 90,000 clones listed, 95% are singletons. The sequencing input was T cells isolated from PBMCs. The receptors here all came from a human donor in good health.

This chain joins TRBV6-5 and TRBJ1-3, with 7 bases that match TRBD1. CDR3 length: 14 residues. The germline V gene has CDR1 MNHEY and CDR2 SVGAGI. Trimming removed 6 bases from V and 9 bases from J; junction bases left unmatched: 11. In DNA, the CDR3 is TGTGCCAGCAGCAGGACAGGCGGAGTCGGCACCATATATTTT. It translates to CASSRTGGVGTIYF.

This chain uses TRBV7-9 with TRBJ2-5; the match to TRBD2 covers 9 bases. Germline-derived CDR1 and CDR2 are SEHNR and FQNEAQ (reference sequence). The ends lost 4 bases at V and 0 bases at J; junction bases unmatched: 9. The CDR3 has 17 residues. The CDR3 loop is CASSYTIRTSDQETQYF. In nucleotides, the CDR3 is TGTGCCAGCAGCTATACCATTAGGACTAGCGACCAAGAGACCCAGTACTTC.

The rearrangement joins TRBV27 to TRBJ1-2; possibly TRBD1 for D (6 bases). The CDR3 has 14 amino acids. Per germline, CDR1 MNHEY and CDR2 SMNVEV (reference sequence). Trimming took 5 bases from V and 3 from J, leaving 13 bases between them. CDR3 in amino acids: CASSIRGWDYGYTF. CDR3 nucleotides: TGTGCCAGCAGTATCAGGGGATGGGACTATGGCTACACCTTC.

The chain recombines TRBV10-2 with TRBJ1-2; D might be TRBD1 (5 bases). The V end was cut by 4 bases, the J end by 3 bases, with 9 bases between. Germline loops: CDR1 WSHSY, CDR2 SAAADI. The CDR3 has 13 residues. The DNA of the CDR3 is TGCGCCAGCAGTGGAACGGGGGACTATGGCTACACCTTC. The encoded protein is CASSGTGDYGYTF.

CDR3 DNA sequence: TGCGCCAGCAGCCGGACTAGCGGGGGCCCAGGGGATACGCAGTATTTT. This translates into CASSRTSGGPGDTQYF. This sequence joins TRBV5-1 and TRBJ2-3; 13 bases agree with TRBD2. V trimming: 4 bases; J trimming: 6 bases; junction bases outside the gene matches: 8. CDR3 length equals 16 residues. Germline V lookup: CDR1 SGHRS, CDR2 YFSETQ.

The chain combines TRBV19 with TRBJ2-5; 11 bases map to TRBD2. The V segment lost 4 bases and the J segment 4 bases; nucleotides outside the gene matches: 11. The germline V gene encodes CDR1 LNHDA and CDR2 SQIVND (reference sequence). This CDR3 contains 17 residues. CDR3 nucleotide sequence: TGTGCCAGTAGTACTGGGGCTAGCGGGGGGAGGAGAGAGACCCAGTACTTC. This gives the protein CASSTGASGGRRETQYF.

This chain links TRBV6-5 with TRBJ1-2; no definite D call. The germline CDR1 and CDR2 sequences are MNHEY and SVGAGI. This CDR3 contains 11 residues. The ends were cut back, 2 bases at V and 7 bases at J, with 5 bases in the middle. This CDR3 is CASSYGRGYTF. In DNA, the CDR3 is TGTGCCAGCAGTTACGGCCGTGGCTACACCTTC.